These 23 T cell receptor beta chains were all obtained from the same sample, sequenced in a study of blood T cell repertoires in COVID-19. The table came from immunoSEQ multiplex PCR; TCRdb's copy has only in-frame clones and leaves some out. The sample carries about 370,000 clones, around 92% recorded once. Sequenced input: peripheral blood. Receptor source: a young woman with COVID-19, enrolled during active disease.

This chain uses TRBV7-9 with TRBJ1-4; 9 bases fit TRBD1. Germline V CDR1 and CDR2: SEHNR, FQNEAQ (reference sequence). The CDR3 extends over 16 amino acids. Losses at the gene ends were 2 bases for V and 6 bases for J; bases not matched to a gene: 7. The CDR3 region is CASSLHGQGRYEKLFF. The CDR3 DNA reads TGTGCCAGCAGCTTACACGGACAGGGGCGCTATGAAAAACTGTTTTTT.

The chain carries TRBV5-1 and TRBJ2-7; TRBD2 matches at 9 bases. The V and J ends lost 0 bases and 2 bases, in that order; junction bases with no gene match: 3. Germline loops: CDR1 SGHRS, CDR2 YFSETQ. This CDR3 has 15 residues. CDR3 nucleotide sequence: TGCGCCAGCAGCTTGGCCGCTAGCGGGGCCTACGAGCAGTACTTC. This gives the protein CASSLAASGAYEQYF.

The chain employs TRBV11-1 and TRBJ2-1; D gene uncertain. CDR1 is SGHAT, CDR2 FQDESV, per germline (reference sequence). V was cut by 0 bases and J by 8 bases, with 2 bases left in between. The CDR3 has 11 amino acids. The CDR3 here is CASSLAYEQFF. The CDR3 coding sequence is TGTGCCAGCAGCTTAGCCTATGAGCAGTTCTTC.

The chain couples TRBV2 to TRBJ2-1; 8 positions agree with TRBD1. This CDR3 is built from 15 residues. Germline loops: CDR1 SNHLY, CDR2 FYNNEI. Unmatched junction bases numbered 9, after V lost 3 bases and J lost 8 bases. The CDR3 DNA reads as TGTGCCAGCAGTGACCGGGTCAGGGGGCCGGATGAGCAGTTCTTC. Translation: CASSDRVRGPDEQFF.

The chain is built from TRBV14 and TRBJ2-7; D may be TRBD1 (6 bases). The CDR3 runs to 20 residues. Trimming took off 0 bases at V and 2 bases at J, with 26 bases between the two ends. Germline V gene sequence: CDR1 SGHDN, CDR2 FVKESK. DNA of the CDR3: TGTGCCAGCAGCCAAGAAGGTCGTGGGGGCGCAGGCCCCACCCCCTACGAGCAGTACGTC. Its translation is CASSQEGRGGAGPTPYEQYV.

The table lists this clone with a count of one. The genes are TRBV9 and TRBJ2-2; D might be TRBD2 (6 bases). V was clipped by 0 bases and J by 6 bases, with 15 bases between them. Per the germline V gene, CDR1 is SGDLS and CDR2 is YYNGEE. CDR3 length: 16 amino acids. CDR3 loop: CASSVGAGPRAGELFF. CDR3 nucleotides: TGTGCCAGCAGCGTAGGGGCGGGACCAAGGGCCGGGGAGCTGTTTTTT.

This clone was recorded once. The chain links TRBV7-9 to TRBJ1-1; unclear D gene. The CDR3 extends over 16 amino acids. The germline V gene encodes CDR1 SEHNR and CDR2 FQNEAQ (reference sequence). The ends were cut back, 5 bases at V and 0 bases at J, with 16 bases in the middle. CDR3 amino acids: CASSRFSGRMNTEAFF. The CDR3 region has the DNA TGTGCCAGCAGCCGTTTTTCAGGAAGAATGAACACTGAAGCTTTCTTT.

The chain uses TRBV5-8 and TRBJ1-1; D ambiguous. The germline V and J ends were trimmed by 3 bases and 4 bases, with 10 bases remaining between them. In germline, CDR1 is SGHTS, CDR2 YDEGEE. This CDR3 comprises 13 residues. CDR3 coding DNA: TGTGCCAGCAGCTCCTCTCGGGGCACTGAAGCTTTCTTT. Amino acids: CASSSSRGTEAFF.

V gene TRBV14 combines with J gene TRBJ1-6; D call uncertain. Germline CDR1 SGHDN, CDR2 FVKESK. V lost 3 bases to trimming and J lost 8 bases, with 14 bases between them. The CDR3 runs to 15 residues. The CDR3 nucleotides read TGTGCCAGCAGCCAGGCGGCGTGGAGGCATTCACCCCTCCACTTT. This encodes CASSQAAWRHSPLHF. The variable domain in full, with the rest retrieved from reference TRBV14 and TRBJ1-6, is EAGVTQFPSHSVIEKGQTVTLRCDPISGHDNLYWYRRVMGKEIKFLLHFVKESKQDESGMPNNRFLAERTGGTYSTLKVQPAELEDSGVYFCASSQAAWRHSPLHFGNGTRLTVT.

This chain uses TRBV6-5 with TRBJ1-1; D may be TRBD1 (5 bases). V was shortened by 8 bases and J by 8 bases, with 12 bases between the two germline ends. The CDR3 contains 11 residues. Germline lookup yields CDR1 MNHEY and CDR2 SVGAGI. The CDR3: CASGRQPEAFF. CDR3 nucleotide sequence: TGTGCCAGCGGCAGACAGCCAGAAGCTTTCTTT.

This rearrangement joins TRBV6-5 to TRBJ1-2; D gene ambiguous. The V end lost 5 bases, the J end lost 3 bases, and 13 bases lay between the germline ends. CDR3 length equals 14 residues. CDR1 is MNHEY and CDR2 is SVGAGI in the germline V gene. The CDR3: CASSQLRGYYGYTF. Here the CDR3 DNA reads TGTGCCAGCAGTCAGCTTCGGGGATACTATGGCTACACCTTC.

The chain employs TRBV24-1 and TRBJ2-6; D might be TRBD1 (5 bases). V dropped 5 bases and J dropped 0 bases, with 22 bases sitting between them. CDR1 and CDR2 (germline): KGHDR, SFDVKD. The CDR3 is made up of 20 amino acids. The CDR3 here is CATSGTSFTGITSGANVLTF. In nucleotides, the CDR3 is TGTGCCACCAGTGGCACCTCCTTTACAGGTATAACCTCTGGGGCCAACGTCCTGACTTTC.

The chain combines TRBV19 with TRBJ2-2; 7 nucleotides line up with TRBD1. The CDR3 runs to 18 residues. The V segment lost 3 bases and the J segment 0 bases; nucleotides outside the gene matches: 10. The germline gives CDR1 LNHDA, CDR2 SQIVND (reference sequence). The CDR3 DNA follows: TGTGCCAGTAGTATCGTAGACAGGGCCCCCGCGAACACCGGGGAGCTGTTTTTT. Translated, it gives CASSIVDRAPANTGELFF.

The rearrangement joins TRBV4-2 to TRBJ1-5, with 8 nucleotides matching TRBD1. Germline V gives CDR1 LGHNA, CDR2 YNFKEQ. The length of the CDR3 is 16 residues. The trim removed 4 bases at V and 2 bases at J, leaving 7 bases unmatched. The CDR3 region is CASSPRQGNGNQPQHF. The CDR3 nucleotides are TGTGCCAGCAGCCCACGACAGGGGAATGGCAATCAGCCCCAGCATTTT.

The chain links TRBV18 to TRBJ2-3, with 7 bases lining up with TRBD1. The ends lost 4 bases at V and 3 bases at J; junction bases unmatched: 10. Germline V gene lookup returns CDR1 KGHSH and CDR2 LQKENI. The CDR3 is 16 amino acids. This CDR3 reads CASSLRQGRTTDTQYF. CDR3 coding DNA: TGTGCCAGCTCACTTCGACAGGGTAGAACGACAGATACGCAGTATTTT. The entire variable domain, with the rest obtained from reference TRBV18 and TRBJ2-3, is as follows: NAGVMQNPRHLVRRRGQEARLRCSPMKGHSHVYWYRQLPEEGLKFMVYLQKENIIDESGMPKERFSAEFPKEGPSILRIQQVVRGDSAAYFCASSLRQGRTTDTQYFGPGTRLTVL.

The chain carries TRBV10-3 and TRBJ1-4; perhaps TRBD1 as D (5 bases). This CDR3 spans 16 amino acids. Germline CDR1 and CDR2: ENHRY and SYGVKD. Deletions cut 3 bases from V and 8 bases from J, with 19 bases between. The DNA of the CDR3 is TGTGCCATCAGTGACAGTGGGGCAGGGCGGATGGAAAAACTGTTTTTT. Protein product: CAISDSGAGRMEKLFF.

The CDR3 sequence is CASTPPYEKLFF. CDR3 nucleotides: TGTGCCAGCACCCCCCCCTATGAAAAACTGTTTTTT. This chain links TRBV7-6 with TRBJ1-4; D ambiguous. Germline lookup yields CDR1 SGHVS and CDR2 FNYEAQ. The CDR3 sequence is 12 residues long. The ends were cut back, 7 bases at V and 6 bases at J, with 9 bases in the middle.

This clone turned up a few times. J is TRBJ2-3 and V is TRBV7-6; the D gene is possibly TRBD2 (7 bases). V lost 4 bases and J 2 bases, leaving 13 bases between the germline ends. Per the germline V gene, CDR1 is SGHVS and CDR2 is FNYEAQ. The CDR3 runs 15 residues. This CDR3 reads CASSSPGGPTDTQYF. CDR3 coding DNA: TGTGCCAGCAGCTCGCCGGGGGGCCCCACAGATACGCAGTATTTT.

The chain uses TRBV7-2 and TRBJ1-1, with unresolved D. The CDR3 contains 14 residues. Germline V lookup: CDR1 SGHTA, CDR2 FQGNSA. Deletions cut 4 bases from V and 3 bases from J, with 12 bases between. The CDR3 DNA reads as TGTGCCAGCAGCTCACTCCCTCGTGACACTGAAGCTTTCTTT. As protein: CASSSLPRDTEAFF.

This rearrangement joins TRBV27 to TRBJ1-3; tentatively, D is TRBD1 (5 bases). The CDR3 runs to 13 residues. V was shortened by 5 bases and J by 8 bases, with 13 bases between the two germline ends. CDR1 is MNHEY, CDR2 SMNVEV, per germline (reference sequence). The CDR3 bases are TGTGCCAGCAGTCTCCGAGAAGGGGACACCATATATTTT. It translates to CASSLREGDTIYF.

The chain links TRBV19 to TRBJ1-3; TRBD1 matches 12 bases. This CDR3 contains 16 residues. V trimming: 3 bases; J trimming: 4 bases; junction bases outside the gene matches: 4. Per the germline V gene, CDR1 is LNHDA and CDR2 is SQIVND (reference sequence). As DNA, the CDR3 is TGTGCCAGTAGTATTACGGGACAGGGGGCAGGAAACACCATATATTTT. It translates to CASSITGQGAGNTIYF.

The genes are TRBV6-5 and TRBJ1-1; D possibly corresponds to TRBD1 (5 bases). The CDR3 is made up of 15 amino acids. The V end was cut by 6 bases, the J end by 5 bases, with 19 bases between. CDR1 is MNHEY and CDR2 is SVGAGI in the germline V gene. CDR3 in amino acids: CASSRDLPGGTEAFF. CDR3 DNA: TGTGCCAGCAGCCGGGACTTACCGGGGGGGACTGAAGCTTTCTTT.

The chain employs TRBV7-9 and TRBJ2-1, with 12 bases matching TRBD1. The CDR3 extends over 16 amino acids. Trimming at V came to 1 base and at J to 8 bases, leaving 6 bases not matched to a gene. From germline, CDR1 is SEHNR and CDR2 FQNEAQ (reference sequence). CDR3: CASSLVGQGAGDEQFF. The CDR3 nucleotides read TGTGCCAGCAGCTTAGTGGGACAGGGGGCGGGGGATGAGCAGTTCTTC.